Listed here are 27 T cell receptor beta chains from one sample, sequenced in a study of T cells in localized non-small cell lung cancer. Produced via immunoSEQ multiplex PCR; TCRdb's table is partial and in-frame only. The sample includes some 40,000 clones, roughly nine tenths of them seen just once. The starting material was peripheral blood, obtained before any cancer treatment. These receptors were taken from a female donor older than 55 with stage I lung adenocarcinoma.

The chain links TRBV6-1 to TRBJ2-1; TRBD2 aligns across 8 bases. The CDR3 runs 16 residues. The junction had 9 bases not matched to a gene; V was cut back by 2 bases and J by 6 bases. CDR1 is MNHNS and CDR2 is SASEGT in the germline V gene. In DNA, the CDR3 is TGTGCCAGCAGTGAAATAAGCGGGGGAGCCCGCAATGAGCAGTTCTTC. Protein sequence: CASSEISGGARNEQFF.

The chain employs TRBV7-8 and TRBJ2-3; 11 nucleotides match TRBD2. With V trimmed by 7 bases and J by 4 bases, 10 bases remained unmatched. Germline assignment: CDR1 SGHVS and CDR2 FQNEAQ. This CDR3 contains 16 residues. CDR3 sequence: CASNGRASGGPDTQYF. CDR3 DNA: TGTGCCAGCAACGGAAGGGCTAGCGGGGGGCCAGATACGCAGTATTTT.

This clone was recorded a few times. The V call is TRBV27, the J call TRBJ1-2, with 10 bases identical to TRBD1. Germline V lookup: CDR1 MNHEY, CDR2 SMNVEV (reference sequence). This CDR3 has 15 amino acids. Trimming cost V 3 bases and J 4 bases; bases outside gene matches: 5. The CDR3 coding sequence is TGTGCCAGCAGTTTGACAGGGGGCAATGGCTATGGCTACACCTTC. Its translation is CASSLTGGNGYGYTF.

This clone was recorded a few times. The V and J genes are TRBV7-3 and TRBJ1-2; tentative D call: TRBD1 (6 bases). The V end was cut by 5 bases, the J end by 4 bases, with 14 bases between. Germline CDR1 reads SGHTA; CDR2 reads FQGTGA. This CDR3 contains 14 residues. CDR3 region: CASSPGGGAYGYTF. CDR3 in DNA: TGTGCCAGCAGCCCTGGAGGGGGGGCCTATGGCTACACCTTC.

V gene TRBV5-5 combines with J gene TRBJ2-1; D call uncertain. The germline V gene encodes CDR1 SGHKS and CDR2 YYEKEE (reference sequence). Trimming took 0 bases from V and 7 from J, leaving 11 bases between them. The length of the CDR3 is 14 residues. The CDR3 is CASSLGGSPNEQFF. CDR3 nucleotide sequence: TGTGCCAGCAGCTTGGGTGGTAGCCCTAATGAGCAGTTCTTC.

The chain joins TRBV27 to TRBJ1-1; D is unclear. This CDR3 comprises 11 residues. V was pared by 7 bases and J by 1 base, with 4 bases between. Per the germline V gene, CDR1 is MNHEY and CDR2 is SMNVEV (reference sequence). The DNA for the CDR3 is TGTGCCAGCAAGGGGAACACTGAAGCTTTCTTT. Amino acid sequence: CASKGNTEAFF.

The V call is TRBV19, the J call TRBJ1-4, with 10 bases aligning to TRBD1. The V gene end was trimmed by 7 bases and the J gene end by 8 bases; junction bases not matched to a gene: 28. Germline V gives CDR1 LNHDA, CDR2 SQIVND (reference sequence). The CDR3 is made up of 21 amino acids. The CDR3 DNA follows: TGTGCCAGTACCTCCTCCCACTACCGGGACAGGGGATCGGTGGTTAGAGAAAAACTGTTTTTT. This translates into CASTSSHYRDRGSVVREKLFF.

This clone showed up just once. V is TRBV2 and J is TRBJ1-4, with a weak D call TRBD1 (5 bases). The V gene's germline CDR1 is SNHLY and CDR2 FYNNEI. Trimming took 6 bases from V and 3 from J, leaving 14 bases between them. The CDR3 totals 15 residues. CDR3 DNA sequence: TGTGCCAGCAGGGCATCAGGGTTTTCTAATGAAAAACTGTTTTTT. This translates into CASRASGFSNEKLFF. The variable domain in full, with the rest retrieved from reference TRBV2 and TRBJ1-4, is EPEVTQTPSHQVTQMGQEVILRCVPISNHLYFYWYRQILGQKVEFLVSFYNNEISEKSEIFDDQFSVERPDGSNFTLKIRSTKLEDSAMYFCASRASGFSNEKLFFGSGTQLSVL.

This chain connects TRBV16 to TRBJ1-2; the D is unclear. The CDR3 covers 13 residues. Trimming shortened V by 2 bases and J by 8 bases, and 12 bases separated the two germline ends. Germline loops: CDR1 KGHSY, CDR2 FQNENV. The CDR3 protein is CASSQGPVRGYTF. DNA of the CDR3: TGTGCCAGCAGCCAAGGCCCGGTTCGAGGCTACACCTTC. Complete variable domain (other parts from reference TRBV16 and TRBJ1-2): GEEVAQTPKHLVRGEGQKAKLYCAPIKGHSYVFWYQQVLKNEFKFLISFQNENVFDETGMPKERFSAKCLPNSPCSLEIQATKLEDSAVYFCASSQGPVRGYTFGSGTRLTVV.

The V and J genes are TRBV7-9 and TRBJ2-7; 9 nucleotides agree with TRBD2. V was clipped by 4 bases and J by 10 bases; unmatched bases: 17. The CDR3 is 16 amino acids. Germline CDR1 reads SEHNR; CDR2 reads FQNEAQ (reference sequence). CDR3 in amino acids: CASSSGVLLAGRFQYF. In nucleotides, the CDR3 is TGTGCCAGCAGCTCCGGTGTCCTTCTAGCGGGGCGTTTCCAGTACTTC.

CDR3 in amino acids: CASRERGVGGEQFF. In DNA, the CDR3 is TGTGCCAGCAGGGAGCGGGGGGTCGGAGGTGAGCAGTTCTTC. This chain uses TRBV5-4 with TRBJ2-1, with 9 bases fitting TRBD2. The length of the CDR3 is 14 residues. After removal of 5 bases from V and 9 bases from J, the junction contained 9 bases not matched to a gene. CDR1 is SGHNT, CDR2 YYREEE, per germline (reference sequence).

V usage is TRBV10-2 and J usage is TRBJ1-5; 7 nucleotides align to TRBD1. In germline, CDR1 is WSHSY, CDR2 SAAADI. V lost 2 bases to trimming and J lost 6 bases; unmatched junction nucleotides: 4. The CDR3 runs to 14 residues. In DNA form, the CDR3 reads TGCGCCAGCAGTGAGGACAGGGCGTTTCAGCCCCAGCATTTT. Its protein product is CASSEDRAFQPQHF.

The J gene is TRBJ2-3, the V gene TRBV14, with a tentative D call TRBD2 (6 bases). The germline V gene has CDR1 SGHDN and CDR2 FVKESK. V lost 1 base to trimming and J lost 10 bases, with 21 bases between them. The CDR3 extends over 16 amino acids. CDR3 sequence reads: CASSQAPVGAGYAQYF. CDR3 bases: TGTGCCAGCAGCCAAGCTCCGGTGGGCGCGGGGTACGCGCAGTATTTT.

This rearrangement joins TRBV2 to TRBJ1-2, with 8 bases lining up with TRBD1. The CDR3 sequence is 14 residues long. CDR1 is SNHLY, CDR2 FYNNEI, per germline. V lost 6 bases and J lost 5; bases outside the gene matches: 8. DNA for the CDR3: TGTGCCAGCAGGCCCTCAGGGGGCGTTTATGGCTACACCTTC. Encoded protein: CASRPSGGVYGYTF.

The chain is built from TRBV12-5 and TRBJ1-2, with 9 bases fitting TRBD1. V shed 0 bases, J shed 2 bases, and the junction held 16 bases outside the gene matches. The length of the CDR3 is 20 residues. The germline CDR1 and CDR2 sequences are LGHNT and FRNRAP. CDR3 region: CASGLVTLGTGGFQNYGYTF. Written as DNA, the CDR3 is TGTGCTAGTGGTTTGGTAACGTTGGGAACAGGGGGCTTTCAGAACTATGGCTACACCTTC. The variable domain in full, with the rest retrieved from reference TRBV12-5 and TRBJ1-2, is DARVTQTPRHKVTEMGQEVTMRCQPILGHNTVFWYRQTMMQGLELLAYFRNRAPLDDSGMPKDRFSAEMPDATLATLKIQPSEPRDSAVYFCASGLVTLGTGGFQNYGYTFGSGTRLTVV.

This clone was detected only once. The V and J genes are TRBV6-1 and TRBJ1-1, with D possibly being TRBD1 (6 bases). The V end was cut by 2 bases, the J end by 6 bases, with 10 bases between. There are 13 residues in the CDR3. Germline values: CDR1 MNHNS, CDR2 SASEGT. The DNA of the CDR3 is TGTGCCAGCAGTGAAAGAAGGGGGGCTGAAGCTTTCTTT. It translates to CASSERRGAEAFF.

This chain links TRBV9 with TRBJ2-1, with D unresolved. Germline V gene data show CDR1 as SGDLS and CDR2 as YYNGEE. CDR3 length: 14 amino acids. V was clipped by 5 bases and J by 0 bases, with 9 bases between them. The CDR3 DNA reads as TGTGCCAGCAGTGGGCTCAGCTCCTACAATGAGCAGTTCTTC. Encoded protein: CASSGLSSYNEQFF. The whole variable domain, filled in from reference TRBV9 and TRBJ2-1, reads DSGVTQTPKHLITATGQRVTLRCSPRSGDLSVYWYQQSLDQGLQFLIQYYNGEERAKGNILERFSAQQFPDLHSELNLSSLELGDSALYFCASSGLSSYNEQFFGPGTRLTVL.

Here the CDR3 reads CATLGTGESGELFF. The CDR3 bases are TGTGCCACCCTCGGGACAGGGGAGTCCGGGGAGCTGTTTTTT. The chain has TRBV6-7 and TRBJ2-2; 10 bases align to TRBD1. TRBV6-7 is an ORF, with its function uncertain. V gave up 10 bases and J gave up 6 bases; unmatched junction bases: 8. The CDR3 has 14 residues.

The chain links TRBV5-1 to TRBJ2-5; 11 nucleotides align to TRBD2. Germline values: CDR1 SGHRS, CDR2 YFSETQ. Trimming took 4 bases from V and 4 from J; bases not matched to a gene: 6. CDR3 length equals 15 residues. The CDR3 nucleotides read TGCGCCAGCAGCCTTAGCGGGGGGGCCGGAGAGACCCAGTACTTC. This codes for CASSLSGGAGETQYF.

V gene TRBV7-3 combines with J gene TRBJ1-6, with TRBD1 matching over 9 bases. Unmatched junction bases numbered 0, after V lost 2 bases and J lost 7 bases. In germline, CDR1 is SGHTA, CDR2 FQGTGA. This CDR3 is built from 14 residues. The CDR3 DNA reads TGTGCCAGCAGCTTAGGGACAGGGAATTCACCCCTCCACTTT. Its protein product is CASSLGTGNSPLHF.

The genes are TRBV6-6 and TRBJ1-6, with 9 bases aligning to TRBD1. The CDR3 runs 13 residues. CDR1 is MNHNY, CDR2 SVGAGI, per germline (reference sequence). V trimming: 5 bases; J trimming: 14 bases; junction bases outside the gene matches: 7. DNA for the CDR3: TGTGCCAGCAGTACCTCGGGACAGGGTTCCCTCCACTTT. Translation: CASSTSGQGSLHF.

V and J are TRBV4-2 and TRBJ2-3, with 9 bases aligning to TRBD2. CDR3 length equals 16 residues. J gave up 6 bases and V 0 bases, and 7 bases lay outside the gene matches. Per germline, CDR1 LGHNA and CDR2 YNFKEQ. CDR3 sequence reads: CASSQEGRGGVDTQYF. In DNA form, the CDR3 reads TGTGCCAGCAGCCAAGAAGGGCGGGGGGGCGTGGATACGCAGTATTTT.

The rearrangement links TRBV27 to TRBJ2-7; D may be TRBD1 (6 bases). From germline, CDR1 is MNHEY and CDR2 SMNVEV (reference sequence). The ends were cut back, 1 base at V and 4 bases at J, with 17 bases in the middle. This CDR3 contains 16 residues. This CDR3 is CASSLLGGTGLYEQYF. The CDR3 DNA is TGTGCCAGCAGTTTATTGGGCGGCACAGGGCTTTACGAGCAGTACTTC.

The J gene is TRBJ1-2, the V gene TRBV19, with a weak D call TRBD1 (6 bases). The CDR3 has 17 amino acids. V lost 8 bases and J lost 6, with 28 bases in between. The germline V gene encodes CDR1 LNHDA and CDR2 SQIVND (reference sequence). The CDR3 nucleotides read TGTGCCAGTGCAAAAGGGCGAGGGACACTCTTTGGAGATGGCTACACCTTC. Amino acids: CASAKGRGTLFGDGYTF.

The V call is TRBV6-5, the J call TRBJ1-3; D call uncertain. This CDR3 has 15 residues. The germline CDR1 and CDR2 sequences are MNHEY and SVGAGI. Trimming left V 6 bases short and J 4 bases short, with 16 bases between. DNA for the CDR3: TGTGCCAGCAGCGATGACACAAACGCCGGAAACACCATATATTTT. This sequence encodes CASSDDTNAGNTIYF.

This clone was seen a single time. This chain uses TRBV19 with TRBJ2-7, with D possibly being TRBD1 or TRBD2 (6 bases each). The CDR3 extends over 16 amino acids. The germline V and J ends were trimmed by 3 bases and 1 base, with 16 bases remaining between them. Germline CDR1 LNHDA, CDR2 SQIVND (reference sequence). In DNA form, the CDR3 reads TGTGCCAGTAGTATCCTCGGAGGGGGAGCTTCCTACGAGCAGTACTTC. Translated, it gives CASSILGGGASYEQYF.

The chain couples TRBV7-7 to TRBJ2-5; D perhaps matches TRBD2 (7 bases). CDR3 length: 18 amino acids. CDR1 is SSHAT and CDR2 is FNYEAQ in the germline V gene (reference sequence). Trimming left V 2 bases short and J 3 bases short, with 22 bases between. For the CDR3, the DNA is TGTGCCAGCAGCTTAACGGTTACGGGGGGCGGGGTGGAAGAGACCCAGTACTTC. This codes for CASSLTVTGGGVEETQYF.